This TCR beta chain was obtained from a study of blood T cell repertoires in COVID-19. Study-wide context: The study drew acute and convalescent COVID-19 samples from the United States, Italy and Spain. In each case, the material was cDNA or gDNA derived from T cells, B-cell-depleted T cells, or PBMCs.

Per the original data handling: Amplification with reference gene primers provided the estimates of nucleated cell counts. Some clones are missing from TCRdb's copy, which holds only in-frame ones; the method was immunoSEQ multiplex PCR. The V and J calls and clone size are taken from that table; D and trimming were inferred from the DNA. The sample lists 150,000 to 200,000 clones, roughly four fifths occurring once. Germline V gives CDR1 LGHNA, CDR2 YSLEER. This CDR3 is 15 amino acids long. The V segment lost 0 bases and the J segment 6 bases; nucleotides outside the gene matches: 5. Sequences were obtained from peripheral blood. The chain couples TRBV4-3 to TRBJ2-7; the match to TRBD2 covers 10 bases. The sequence was obtained from a man aged 40-49 years who had recovered from COVID-19. CDR3 residues: CASSQEPSGSGEQYF. The CDR3 coding sequence is TGCGCCAGCAGCCAAGAACCTAGCGGGAGTGGCGAGCAGTACTTC.